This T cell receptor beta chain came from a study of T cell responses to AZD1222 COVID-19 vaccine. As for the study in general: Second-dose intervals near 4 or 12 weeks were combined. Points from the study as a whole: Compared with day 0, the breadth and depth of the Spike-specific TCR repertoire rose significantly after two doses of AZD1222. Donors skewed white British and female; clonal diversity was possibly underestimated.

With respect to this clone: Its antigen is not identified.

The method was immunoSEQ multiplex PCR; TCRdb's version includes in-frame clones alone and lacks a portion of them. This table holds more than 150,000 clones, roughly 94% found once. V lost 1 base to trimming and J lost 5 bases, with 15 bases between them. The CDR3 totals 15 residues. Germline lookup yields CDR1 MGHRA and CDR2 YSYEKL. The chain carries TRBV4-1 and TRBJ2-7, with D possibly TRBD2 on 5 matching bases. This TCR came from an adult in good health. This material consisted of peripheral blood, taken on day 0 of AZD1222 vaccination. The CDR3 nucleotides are TGCGCCAGCAGCCAAGGCGGGCAGGATGGCCACGAGCAGTACTTC. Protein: CASSQGGQDGHEQYF.